This TCR beta chain was identified in a study of shared clonotypes between healthy human individuals. There are 16 residues in the CDR3. V dropped 0 bases and J dropped 0 bases, with 11 bases sitting between them. Germline CDR1 is KGHSY and CDR2 is FQNENV. Deep-level settings were used for running the assay. The repertoire was sequenced with immunoSEQ multiplex PCR; TCRdb's copy has only in-frame clones and lacks some. The sample lists a few hundred thousand clones; around three quarters were seen once. Sample: PBMCs. V is TRBV16 and J is TRBJ1-2; no reliable D call. The source is a woman in her thirties or forties in good health. Some clones in this sample may be carry-over from other donors' samples. CDR3 region: CASSQSSGSANYGYTF. CDR3 in DNA: TGTGCCAGCAGCCAATCGTCGGGCTCGGCTAACTATGGCTACACCTTC.